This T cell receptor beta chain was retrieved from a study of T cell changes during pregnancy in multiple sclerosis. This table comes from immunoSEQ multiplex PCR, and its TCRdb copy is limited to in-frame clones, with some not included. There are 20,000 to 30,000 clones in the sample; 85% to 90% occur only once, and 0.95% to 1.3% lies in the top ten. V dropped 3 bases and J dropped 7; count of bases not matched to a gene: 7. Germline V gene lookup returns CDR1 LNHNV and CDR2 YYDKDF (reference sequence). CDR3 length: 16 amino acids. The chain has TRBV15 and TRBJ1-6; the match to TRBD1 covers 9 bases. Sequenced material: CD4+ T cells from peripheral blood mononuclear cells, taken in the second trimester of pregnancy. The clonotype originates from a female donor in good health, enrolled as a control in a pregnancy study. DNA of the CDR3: TGTGCCACCAGCAGTTTTTTGACAGGGGGGAATTCACCCCTCCACTTT. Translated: CATSSFLTGGNSPLHF.